This passage covers 26 T cell receptor beta chains from one sample sequenced in a study of OX40 agonist ivuxolimab in advanced cancers. Profiled with immunoSEQ multiplex PCR; TCRdb holds only in-frame clones, not every one. The profile shows about 32,000 clones, around 90% of them singletons. Source: CD4+ or CD8+ T cells sorted from blood, taken in a trial of the OX40 agonist ivuxolimab. The receptors shown here come from an adult with an advanced solid tumor such as melanoma, head and neck, liver or kidney cancer.

The V and J genes are TRBV7-6 and TRBJ2-3; TRBD2 is a possible D gene (6 bases). The V and J ends lost 8 bases and 2 bases respectively, with 23 bases between them. Germline V gene lookup returns CDR1 SGHVS and CDR2 FNYEAQ. This CDR3 has 17 residues. The CDR3 here is CASSRGEVGPDTDTQYF. CDR3 DNA sequence: TGTGCCAGCTCCAGAGGGGAGGTGGGACCAGACACAGATACGCAGTATTTT.

The V and J genes are TRBV19 and TRBJ1-1; D perhaps matches TRBD1 (5 bases). The CDR3 runs to 13 residues. V was cut by 5 bases and J by 11 bases, with 18 bases left in between. Germline lookup yields CDR1 LNHDA and CDR2 SQIVND (reference sequence). The CDR3 sequence is CASSVTGTDNAFF. The CDR3 DNA sequence: TGTGCCAGTAGTGTGACGGGGACGGACAATGCTTTCTTT.

The chain uses TRBV20-1 and TRBJ2-7; no clear D. V dropped 5 bases and J dropped 6 bases, with 11 bases sitting between them. The germline CDR1 and CDR2 sequences are DFQATT and SNEGSKA (reference sequence). CDR3 length equals 11 residues. CDR3 protein: CSAAKVAEQYF. The CDR3 DNA reads as TGCAGTGCTGCGAAGGTGGCCGAGCAGTACTTC.

The rearrangement joins TRBV4-1 to TRBJ2-2; 8 positions match TRBD1. J lost 4 bases, V lost 2 bases, and 9 bases had no gene match. The CDR3 runs 17 residues. Germline CDR1 reads MGHRA; CDR2 reads YSYEKL. The CDR3 loop reads CASSQNSDRVTTGELFF. CDR3 nucleotide sequence: TGCGCCAGCAGCCAAAACTCGGACAGGGTGACCACCGGGGAGCTGTTTTTT.

V usage is TRBV5-5 and J usage is TRBJ1-1; 7 bases align to TRBD1. The CDR3 contains 15 residues. Germline lookup yields CDR1 SGHKS and CDR2 YYEKEE (reference sequence). Losses at the gene ends were 0 bases for V and 1 base for J; bases not matched to a gene: 3. Here the CDR3 reads CASSLATGRNTEAFF. As DNA, the CDR3 is TGTGCCAGCAGCTTGGCGACAGGGAGGAACACTGAAGCTTTCTTT.

V usage is TRBV28 and J usage is TRBJ2-4, with D possibly called TRBD1 or TRBD2 (5 bases each). Germline CDR1 and CDR2: MDHEN and SYDVKM. Trimming took 1 base from V and 2 from J, leaving 15 bases between them. CDR3 length: 17 residues. CDR3 sequence reads: CASSLYRDAGPKNIQYF. CDR3 nucleotides: TGTGCCAGCAGTTTATACCGGGACGCAGGTCCCAAAAACATTCAGTACTTC.

In its sample, this clone was seen once. V usage is TRBV13 and J usage is TRBJ2-1; 10 positions agree with TRBD2. CDR1 is PRHDT, CDR2 FYEKMQ, per germline (reference sequence). V trimming: 6 bases; J trimming: 9 bases; junction bases outside the gene matches: 11. This CDR3 spans 15 amino acids. The CDR3 loop is CASRWRTSGYSEQFF. CDR3 coding DNA: TGTGCCAGCAGATGGCGGACTAGCGGTTATAGTGAGCAGTTCTTC.

The chain is built from TRBV9 and TRBJ2-3; D call uncertain. V was trimmed by 0 bases and J by 6 bases, leaving 11 bases between them. The CDR3 consists of 14 residues. The V gene's germline CDR1 is SGDLS and CDR2 YYNGEE. The CDR3 DNA sequence: TGTGCCAGCAGCGTAGAAGGGCTGGCGGATACGCAGTATTTT. As protein: CASSVEGLADTQYF.

A single count supports this clone. This rearrangement joins TRBV4-1 to TRBJ2-1, with 9 bases lining up with TRBD2. The CDR3 is made up of 19 amino acids. Trimming took 0 bases from V and 0 from J; bases not matched to a gene: 9. Germline CDR1 MGHRA, CDR2 YSYEKL. The DNA for the CDR3 is TGCGCCAGCAGCCAAGAGGCCGGGACTAGCTTGAGCTCCTACAATGAGCAGTTCTTC. Its translation: CASSQEAGTSLSSYNEQFF.

The gene calls are TRBV2 and TRBJ2-7; TRBD1 agrees at 9 bases. Germline loops: CDR1 SNHLY, CDR2 FYNNEI. This CDR3 is built from 14 residues. V lost 4 bases and J lost 1; bases outside the gene matches: 2. CDR3 sequence (DNA): TGTGCCAGCAGTGTAGGACAGGGGTCCTACGAGCAGTACTTC. Translated, it gives CASSVGQGSYEQYF.

The chain has TRBV5-6 and TRBJ2-1; D is unclear. V was cut by 0 bases and J by 8 bases, with 12 bases left in between. Germline CDR1 is SGHDT and CDR2 is YYEEEE. The CDR3 has 14 residues. The CDR3 loop is CASSLVGGSDEQFF. The CDR3, as DNA: TGTGCCAGCAGCTTGGTAGGCGGCAGCGATGAGCAGTTCTTC.

The chain carries TRBV11-2 and TRBJ1-2; no firm D call. This CDR3 has 14 residues. In germline, CDR1 is SGHAT, CDR2 FQNNGV. Deletions cut 3 bases from V and 3 bases from J, with 11 bases between. The CDR3: CASSFPEPYYGYTF. CDR3 sequence (DNA): TGTGCCAGCAGCTTCCCAGAACCATACTATGGCTACACCTTC.

The chain has TRBV27 and TRBJ1-5; D is unresolved. V was cut by 4 bases and J by 5 bases, with 6 bases left in between. Germline V gene lookup returns CDR1 MNHEY and CDR2 SMNVEV (reference sequence). The CDR3 contains 12 residues. CDR3 region: CASSSGHQPQHF. DNA of the CDR3: TGTGCCAGCAGTTCCGGGCATCAGCCCCAGCATTTT.

J is TRBJ2-5 and V is TRBV6-1, with 7 bases that match TRBD1. V shed 2 bases and J 2 bases; nucleotides not matched to a gene: 11. The CDR3 loop spans 17 amino acids. The V gene's germline CDR1 is MNHNS and CDR2 SASEGT. The CDR3 loop reads CASSELPRDSWQETQYF. The CDR3 DNA reads TGTGCCAGCAGTGAACTGCCCAGGGACAGCTGGCAAGAGACCCAGTACTTC.

V usage is TRBV7-9 and J usage is TRBJ2-7; 11 bases match TRBD2. The germline V gene has CDR1 SEHNR and CDR2 FQNEAQ (reference sequence). V lost 1 base, J lost 5 bases, and 7 bases stayed unmatched. This CDR3 spans 16 amino acids. The CDR3 DNA reads TGTGCCAGCAGCTTAGTTGGGCTAGCGGGAGGCCACGAGCAGTACTTC. Translation gives CASSLVGLAGGHEQYF.

This chain joins TRBV7-9 and TRBJ2-3; D call uncertain. This CDR3 contains 16 residues. V shed 4 bases and J shed 0 bases, with 14 bases lying between them. In germline, CDR1 is SEHNR, CDR2 FQNEAQ (reference sequence). The CDR3 is CASSSRAPISTDTQYF. The CDR3 DNA is TGTGCCAGCAGCTCACGGGCACCCATAAGCACAGATACGCAGTATTTT.

This chain connects TRBV19 to TRBJ1-1; D gene uncertain. Germline values: CDR1 LNHDA, CDR2 SQIVND (reference sequence). This CDR3 has 13 amino acids. V was shortened by 3 bases and J by 2 bases, with 7 bases between the two germline ends. DNA for the CDR3: TGTGCCAGTAGTATGACGGGTAACACTGAAGCTTTCTTT. Its translation is CASSMTGNTEAFF.

V and J are TRBV6-5 and TRBJ2-2; tentatively, D is TRBD2 (5 bases). Trimming pared 2 bases from V and 4 bases from J, leaving 11 bases between. The CDR3 extends over 15 amino acids. Germline V gene sequence: CDR1 MNHEY, CDR2 SVGAGI. The CDR3: CASSYQERSTGELFF. CDR3 DNA sequence: TGTGCCAGCAGTTACCAGGAGCGGTCCACCGGGGAGCTGTTTTTT.

This chain uses TRBV7-9 with TRBJ2-1; TRBD2 matches 14 bases. The junction had 5 bases not matched to a gene; V was cut back by 4 bases and J by 6 bases. CDR1 and CDR2 (germline): SEHNR, FQNEAQ (reference sequence). This CDR3 is 16 amino acids long. The CDR3 region is CASSSGLAGGFNEQFF. CDR3 nucleotide sequence: TGTGCCAGCAGCTCCGGACTAGCGGGAGGTTTCAATGAGCAGTTCTTC. The full variable domain, rest sourced from reference TRBV7-9 and TRBJ2-1, is DTGVSQNPRHKITKRGQNVTFRCDPISEHNRLYWYRQTLGQGPEFLTYFQNEAQLEKSRLLSDRFSAERPKGSFSTLEIQRTEQGDSAMYLCASSSGLAGGFNEQFFGPGTRLTVL.

There are a few counts of this clone. The chain combines TRBV11-1 with TRBJ2-3; D might be TRBD2 (6 bases). V was clipped by 1 base and J by 2 bases, with 10 bases between them. The CDR3 has 15 amino acids. CDR1 is SGHAT, CDR2 FQDESV, per germline (reference sequence). The CDR3 here is CASSLGSGATDTQYF. The CDR3 region has the DNA TGTGCCAGCAGCTTAGGTAGCGGTGCCACAGATACGCAGTATTTT. Drawing the rest from reference TRBV11-1 and TRBJ2-3, the complete variable domain is EAEVAQSPRYKITEKSQAVAFWCDPISGHATLYWYRQILGQGPELLVQFQDESVVDDSQLPKDRFSAERLKGVDSTLKIQPAELGDSAMYLCASSLGSGATDTQYFGPGTRLTVL.

CDR3 region: CASSGAGGTEAFF. Written as DNA, the CDR3 is TGTGCCAGCAGTGGGGCAGGGGGGACTGAAGCTTTCTTT. The V call is TRBV27, the J call TRBJ1-1, with TRBD1 identical over 7 bases. Germline V gene data show CDR1 as MNHEY and CDR2 as SMNVEV (reference sequence). This CDR3 has 13 amino acids. The V and J ends lost 5 bases and 5 bases, in that order; junction bases with no gene match: 5.

The genes are TRBV19 and TRBJ2-5; D remains ambiguous. Germline CDR1 LNHDA, CDR2 SQIVND (reference sequence). V was clipped by 1 base and J by 5 bases, with 11 bases between them. The CDR3 has 14 amino acids. The CDR3 sequence: CASSIAGSRETQYF. The CDR3 DNA is TGTGCCAGTAGTATAGCTGGGTCTCGGGAGACCCAGTACTTC.

J is TRBJ2-1 and V is TRBV7-6; no firm D call. Trimming left V 2 bases short and J 0 bases short, with 14 bases between. The CDR3 sequence is 17 residues long. Germline V gives CDR1 SGHVS, CDR2 FNYEAQ. The CDR3 protein is CASSLTDPTYSYNEQFF. CDR3 in DNA: TGTGCCAGCAGCTTAACCGACCCGACTTACTCCTACAATGAGCAGTTCTTC. Drawing the rest from reference TRBV7-6 and TRBJ2-1, the complete variable domain is GAGVSQSPRYKVTKRGQDVALRCDPISGHVSLYWYRQALGQGPEFLTYFNYEAQQDKSGLPNDRFSAERPEGSISTLTIQRTEQRDSAMYRCASSLTDPTYSYNEQFFGPGTRLTVL.

The V and J genes are TRBV5-4 and TRBJ2-1; D gene unclear. Germline CDR1 and CDR2: SGHNT and YYREEE (reference sequence). Trimming cost V 3 bases and J 2 bases, with 12 bases left between them. The length of the CDR3 is 15 residues. CDR3 loop: CASSSPLVPYNEQFF. As DNA, the CDR3 is TGTGCCAGCAGCTCCCCCTTAGTCCCCTACAATGAGCAGTTCTTC. The full variable domain, completed using reference TRBV5-4 and TRBJ2-1, is ETGVTQSPTHLIKTRGQQVTLRCSSQSGHNTVSWYQQALGQGPQFIFQYYREEENGRGNFPPRFSGLQFPNYSSELNVNALELDDSALYLCASSSPLVPYNEQFFGPGTRLTVL.

The chain employs TRBV19 and TRBJ1-1, with D unresolved. Germline CDR1 LNHDA, CDR2 SQIVND (reference sequence). This CDR3 is 13 amino acids long. Trimming took off 5 bases at V and 8 bases at J, with 15 bases between the two ends. The CDR3 sequence is CASSAGNGLEAFF. CDR3 coding DNA: TGTGCCAGTAGTGCCGGAAACGGGTTAGAAGCTTTCTTT.

The V and J genes are TRBV4-2 and TRBJ1-4; 7 positions match TRBD1. Germline V gives CDR1 LGHNA, CDR2 YNFKEQ. The CDR3 length is 15 residues. V shed 1 base and J 8 bases; nucleotides not matched to a gene: 7. As DNA, the CDR3 is TGTGCCAGCAGCCAAGGGCAGGGGGTGAAAGAAAAACTGTTTTTT. Amino acids: CASSQGQGVKEKLFF.